These T cell receptor beta chains were read from a single sample in a study of blood T cell repertoires in COVID-19. Sequencing used immunoSEQ multiplex PCR; TCRdb keeps in-frame clones, though not all of them. The sample lists under 300,000 clones; more than 60% were seen once. Sequenced material: peripheral blood. The source is a middle-aged woman with active or convalescent COVID-19. Each CDR3 is given with its conserved first and last residue. The D gene is left open where the match is weak. The size of a clone is reported for some rows only, either as once, few or many, or as a class for expanded clones.

>TRBJ1-1|TRBV15|NA|NA
CATSRTAGERAFF
TGTGCCACCAGCAGAACCGCAGGGGAGAGAGCTTTCTTT
>TRBJ2-3|TRBV6-4|NA|medium-sized
CASSDGAEDTQYF
TGTGCCAGCAGTGATGGGGCCGAAGATACGCAGTATTTT
>TRBJ2-1|TRBV9|NA|NA
CASSVVSGGWDEQFF
TGTGCCAGCAGCGTAGTTAGTGGGGGGTGGGATGAGCAGTTCTTC
>TRBJ1-3|TRBV30|TRBD1|NA
CAWSAEGQVAGNTIYF
TGTGCCTGGAGTGCAGAGGGACAGGTCGCTGGAAACACCATATATTTT
>TRBJ1-5|TRBV6-6|TRBD1|NA
CASSYGTGVQPQHF
TGTGCCAGCAGTTATGGGACAGGGGTCCAGCCCCAGCATTTT
>TRBJ1-3|TRBV28|TRBD1|few
CASSLGDRVLSGNTIYF
TGTGCCAGCAGTTTAGGAGACAGGGTCCTCTCTGGAAACACCATATATTTT
>TRBJ1-2|TRBV6-2/TRBV6-3|TRBD1|NA
CASSPDRGLNGYTF
TGTGCCAGCAGTCCGGACAGGGGCCTAAATGGCTACACCTTC
>TRBJ2-1|TRBV7-2|TRBD1|NA
CASSYTGGSYNEQFF
TGTGCCAGCAGCTATACAGGGGGCTCCTACAATGAGCAGTTCTTC
>TRBJ2-2|TRBV5-1|NA|NA
CASRISGTSGELFF
TGCGCCAGCAGAATCTCTGGGACTTCCGGGGAGCTGTTTTTT
>TRBJ1-2|TRBV29-1|NA|once
CSVDSKTNYGYTF
TGCAGCGTCGACAGCAAAACTAACTATGGCTACACCTTC
>TRBJ2-3|TRBV5-1|TRBD1|NA
CANSLGQSTDTQYF
TGCGCCAACAGCTTGGGACAGAGCACAGATACGCAGTATTTT
>TRBJ2-7|TRBV28|TRBD1|NA
CASSLSRTGVTAYEQYF
TGTGCCAGCAGTTTATCCCGGACAGGGGTCACCGCCTACGAGCAGTACTTC
>TRBJ1-2|TRBV6-1|TRBD1|NA
CASSDGDRAPPYGYTF
TGTGCCAGCAGTGACGGGGACAGGGCCCCCCCCTATGGCTACACCTTC
>TRBJ1-1|TRBV5-1|NA|NA
CASSLASQGRWVNTEAFF
TGCGCCAGCAGCTTGGCCTCACAGGGTCGCTGGGTGAACACTGAAGCTTTCTTT
>TRBJ1-2|TRBV20-1|NA|NA
CSASWGDGYTF
TGCAGTGCTAGTTGGGGGGATGGCTACACCTTC
>TRBJ2-5|TRBV3-1/TRBV3-2|TRBD2|NA
CASSQKRGGVETQYF
TGTGCCAGCAGCCAAAAGCGGGGGGGCGTAGAGACCCAGTACTTC
>TRBJ1-2|TRBV30|TRBD1|NA
CAWNQGALDYGYTF
TGTGCCTGGAATCAGGGGGCGCTGGACTATGGCTACACCTTC
>TRBJ1-3|TRBV9|NA|few
CASSSRARSGNTIYF
TGTGCCAGCAGCTCAAGAGCCCGGTCCGGAAACACCATATATTTT